The rows below give T cell receptor beta chains drawn from one sample of a study of cytomegalovirus exposure and HLA in healthy donors. Libraries were prepared by immunoSEQ multiplex PCR; TCRdb keeps only in-frame clonotypes and omits some of them. The sample has 100,000 to 150,000 clones. Sequenced sample: PBMCs. The origin of the receptors is a man aged 18 to 29 in good health and CMV-seronegative. The conserved cysteine and the conserved F or W are not part of the CDR3 here. The D gene is left open where the match is weak.

TRBV28,TRBJ2-2,TRBD1,AGGQGAPGELF
TRBV28,TRBJ2-7,TRBD1,ASSLGQGAEEQY
TRBV4-2,TRBJ2-7,TRBD2,ASSQGQDSGYEQY
TRBV7-2,TRBJ1-1,.,ASSLWDKNTEAF
TRBV6-5,TRBJ2-7,TRBD1,ASSFLRDRAEQY
TRBV29-1,TRBJ2-7,TRBD1,SVRDRAYEQY
TRBV9,TRBJ2-3,TRBD1,ASTKGASHSDTQY
TRBV6-5,TRBJ2-7,TRBD1,ASRATGFYEQY
TRBV4-2,TRBJ2-7,.,ASSQDISGRLGHEQY
TRBV7-2,TRBJ2-3,.,ASSLVRGAERTDTQY
TRBV21-1,TRBJ1-2,.,ASSGPGPVFDGYT
TRBV27,TRBJ2-2,TRBD1,ASEQGYNTGELF
TRBV5-1,TRBJ1-6,.,ASSLGAGGSNSPLH
TRBV28,TRBJ2-6,TRBD1,ASIPVGQGINVLT
TRBV29-1,TRBJ2-7,TRBD2,SVTLGGSYEQY
TRBV28,TRBJ2-4,.,AGSSPEIAKNIQY
TRBV5-1,TRBJ2-2,TRBD2,ASRLAGTGELF
TRBV7-2,TRBJ2-1,.,ASSAGPPTYNEQF
TRBV7-2,TRBJ2-3,.,ASSLAGGRVDTQY
TRBV7-3,TRBJ2-5,TRBD2,ASSLKPGGETQY
TRBV9,TRBJ2-1,.,ASSAGVKAPISYNEQF
TRBV28,TRBJ2-7,.,ASSLWKDKGRGEQY